A selection of T cell receptor beta chains follows, all from one sample in a study of blood T cells in healthy people across ages. MiXCR was run by TCRdb on the 5' RACE reads, yielding one entry per CDR3 protein. The data contain roughly 1,500,000 distinct CDR3 sequences, roughly 40% of them seen just once; the ten biggest clones take up 6.5% to 10%. The sequenced sample was blood. These TCRs come from a woman younger than 30 in good health. The CDR3 runs from the conserved cysteine through the conserved F or W. D genes are given only for firm matches. Clone size is given for some rows only: seen once, a few or many times, or a class if the clone is expanded.

d_call	clone_size	v_call	j_call	cdr3_aa	cdr3_nt
TRBD1	few	TRBV6-5	TRBJ2-4	CASSYGQGLAKNIQYF	TGTGCCAGCAGTTATGGACAGGGTCTAGCCAAAAACATTCAGTACTTC
.	.	TRBV14	TRBJ2-4	CASSQESGEWSEQYF	TGTGCCAGCAGCCAAGAGTCGGGAGAATGGTCGGAGCAGTACTTC
.	many	TRBV29-1	TRBJ2-7	CSVEEGFGYSYEQYF	TGCAGCGTTGAAGAAGGGTTTGGCTACTCCTACGAGCAGTACTTC
.	.	TRBV20-1	TRBJ2-1	CSAKTNPGDNEQFF	TGCAGTGCTAAGACAAACCCCGGGGACAATGAGCAGTTCTTC
.	.	TRBV10-3	TRBJ2-5	CAISDLTIADEQYF	TGTGCCATCAGTGACCTAACAATAGCGGATGAGCAGTACTTC
.	.	TRBV10-3	TRBJ2-3	CAIRVGAATDTQYF	TGTGCCATCAGGGTGGGGGCGGCGACAGATACGCAGTATTTT
TRBD1	few	TRBV24-1	TRBJ2-5	CATSDRGQGQETQYF	TGTGCCACCAGTGATCGGGGACAGGGGCAAGAGACCCAGTACTTC
.	few	TRBV14	TRBJ2-2	CASSVGVTGELFF	TGTGCCAGCAGTGTTGGGGTTACCGGGGAGCTGTTTTTT
.	.	TRBV7-2	TRBJ2-1	CASSLRSGPAGRNNEQFF	TGTGCCAGCAGCTTAAGGTCGGGACCAGCGGGCAGAAACAATGAGCAGTTCTTC
.	.	TRBV3-1	TRBJ2-5	CASSQVIKAQETQYF	TGTGCCAGCAGCCAAGTCATAAAGGCCCAAGAGACCCAGTACTTC
.	few	TRBV20-1	TRBJ2-3	CSANRPGDTDTQYF	TGCAGTGCTAACCGGCCCGGGGACACAGATACGCAGTATTTT
TRBD2	.	TRBV29-1	TRBJ2-7	CSVSGLAGLLYEQYF	TGCAGCGTTTCGGGACTAGCGGGTCTCCTATACGAGCAGTACTTC
.	.	TRBV7-9	TRBJ1-2	CASSLDGGTFRYTF	TGTGCCAGCAGCTTAGACGGAGGGACCTTTCGCTACACCTTC
.	.	TRBV7-8	TRBJ2-5	CASSLFSTQETQYF	TGTGCCAGCAGCTTATTCAGCACGCAAGAGACCCAGTACTTC
.	many	TRBV2	TRBJ2-3	CASSEAGDTQYF	TGTGCCAGCAGTGAAGCCGGGGATACGCAGTATTTT
.	.	TRBV12-3/TRBV12-4	TRBJ1-4	CASSFPDQRLFF	TGTGCCAGCAGTTTCCCCGACCAGAGACTGTTTTTT
.	many	TRBV29-1	TRBJ2-1	CSVGVYNEQFF	TGCAGCGTTGGTGTTTACAATGAGCAGTTCTTC
TRBD2	few	TRBV10-1	TRBJ2-7	CASSPGGTVYEQYF	TGCGCCAGCAGCCCCGGGGGGACGGTCTACGAGCAGTACTTC
TRBD1	.	TRBV7-2	TRBJ1-2	CASSLAGGSGYGYTF	TGTGCCAGCAGCTTAGCAGGGGGCTCGGGCTATGGCTACACCTTC
TRBD2	.	TRBV27	TRBJ2-7	CASSAGRAGDGREQYF	TGTGCCAGCAGCGCCGGCAGGGCGGGGGATGGGCGCGAGCAGTACTTC